This T cell receptor beta chain stems from a study of T-cell reconstitution after alpha-beta-depleted transplantation in children. Molecular barcoding with unique molecular identifiers was used for the TCRbeta library. One entry per CDR3 protein, called by TCRdb with MiXCR from the PCR reads. The sample records under 450,000 distinct CDR3 sequences, less than 15% being singletons. The sample holds many counts of this clonotype. This CDR3 has 16 residues. CDR1 is MNHNS and CDR2 is SASEGT in the germline V gene. Trimming cost V 4 bases and J 6 bases; bases outside gene matches: 6. The V gene is TRBV6-1, the J gene TRBJ2-3; 14 nucleotides agree with TRBD2. The material sequenced was PBMCs, taken from the stem cell graft. The sequence came from a human donor who donated a stem cell graft to a child with Fanconi anemia. CDR3 DNA: TGTGCCAGCAGTGCCCGGACTAGCGGGGGGAGCGATACGCAGTATTTT. It is translated as CASSARTSGGSDTQYF.